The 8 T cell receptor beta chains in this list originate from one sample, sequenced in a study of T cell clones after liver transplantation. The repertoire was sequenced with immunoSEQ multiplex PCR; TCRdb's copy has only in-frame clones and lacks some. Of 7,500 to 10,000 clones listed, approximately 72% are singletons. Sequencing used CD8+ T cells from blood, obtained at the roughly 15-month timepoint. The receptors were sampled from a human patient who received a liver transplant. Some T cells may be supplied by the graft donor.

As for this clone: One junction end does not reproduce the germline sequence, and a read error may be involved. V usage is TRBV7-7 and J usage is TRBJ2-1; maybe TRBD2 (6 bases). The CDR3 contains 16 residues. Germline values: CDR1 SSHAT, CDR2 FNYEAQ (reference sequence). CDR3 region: CASRERETSSYNEQFF. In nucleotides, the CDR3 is TGTGCTAGCAGGGAACGGGAGACGAGCTCCTACAATGAGCAGTTCTTC.

As DNA, the CDR3 is TGTGCCAGCAGCTTTTGGGACTCTGGAAACACCATATATTTT. Translated: CASSFWDSGNTIYF. This chain uses TRBV7-9 with TRBJ1-3; the D is unclear. Trimming pared 3 bases from V and 0 bases from J, leaving 6 bases between. In germline, CDR1 is SEHNR, CDR2 FQNEAQ (reference sequence). The CDR3 contains 14 residues.

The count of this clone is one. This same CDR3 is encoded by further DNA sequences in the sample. CDR3 sequence (DNA): TGTGCCAGCAGCCCGAGCGGATCCACAGATACGCAGTATTTT. Amino acids: CASSPSGSTDTQYF. The chain carries TRBV28 and TRBJ2-3; TRBD2 might be the D (5 bases). The CDR3 loop spans 14 amino acids. Trimming removed 6 bases at V and 2 bases at J, with 12 bases between. Germline CDR1 reads MDHEN; CDR2 reads SYDVKM.

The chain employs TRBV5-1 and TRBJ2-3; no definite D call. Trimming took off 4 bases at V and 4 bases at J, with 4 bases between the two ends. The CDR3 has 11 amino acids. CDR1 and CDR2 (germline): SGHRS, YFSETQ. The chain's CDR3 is CASSQSDTQYF. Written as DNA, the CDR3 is TGCGCCAGCAGCCAGTCAGATACGCAGTATTTT.

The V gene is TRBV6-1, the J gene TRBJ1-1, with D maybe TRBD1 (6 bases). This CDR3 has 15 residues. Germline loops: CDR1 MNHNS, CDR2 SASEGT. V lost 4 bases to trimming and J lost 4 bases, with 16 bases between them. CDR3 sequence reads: CASSGPGQTATEAFF. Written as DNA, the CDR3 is TGTGCCAGCAGTGGCCCAGGACAGACGGCCACTGAAGCTTTCTTT.

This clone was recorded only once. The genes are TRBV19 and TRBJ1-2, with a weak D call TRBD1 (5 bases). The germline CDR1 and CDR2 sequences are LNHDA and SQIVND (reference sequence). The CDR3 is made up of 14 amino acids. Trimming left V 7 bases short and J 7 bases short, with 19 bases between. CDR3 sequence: CASTFPGGLSGYTF. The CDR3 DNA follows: TGTGCCAGTACCTTTCCCGGGGGATTAAGTGGCTACACCTTC.

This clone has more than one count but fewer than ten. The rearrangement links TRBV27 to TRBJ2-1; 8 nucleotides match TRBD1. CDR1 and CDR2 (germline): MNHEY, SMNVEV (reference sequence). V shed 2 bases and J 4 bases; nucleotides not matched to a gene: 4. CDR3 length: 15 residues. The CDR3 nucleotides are TGTGCCAGCAGTTTAGGGCAGGGGGCGTACAATGAGCAGTTCTTC. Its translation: CASSLGQGAYNEQFF.

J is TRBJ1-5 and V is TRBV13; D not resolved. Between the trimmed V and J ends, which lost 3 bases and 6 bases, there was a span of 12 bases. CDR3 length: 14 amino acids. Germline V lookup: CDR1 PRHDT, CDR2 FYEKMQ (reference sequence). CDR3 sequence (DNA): TGTGCCAGCAGCTTCGGGATTACTAGTCAGCCCCAGCATTTT. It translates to CASSFGITSQPQHF.